These T cell receptor beta chains were read from a single sample in a study of T cells in tuberculosis. Clones were sequenced by immunoSEQ multiplex PCR, and TCRdb holds only the in-frame ones, with some missing. Of some 41,000 clones in the sample, around 93% were seen once. The sequencing sample was made of PBMCs. These receptors all stem from a donor between 10 and 35 years old with latent tuberculosis or without tuberculosis infection. Some clones in this sample may be carry-over from other donors' samples. CDR3s include the opening cysteine and the closing phenylalanine or tryptophan. D genes are given only for firm matches. Size is omitted from some rows. Given values are once, few, many or a class for expanded clones.

DNA,CDR3,length,D,size,J,V
TGTGCCAGCAGCCCTACAGGGTGGAAACTGTTTTTT,CASSPTGWKLFF,12,-,-,TRBJ1-4,TRBV11-2
TGTGCCAGCAGTGAATTCGGGACAGGGTACAATGAGCAGTTCTTC,CASSEFGTGYNEQFF,15,TRBD1,-,TRBJ2-1,TRBV6-4
TGCGCCAGCAGCCAAGATCCAAGGACAGCTACTGAAAAACTGTTTTTT,CASSQDPRTATEKLFF,16,-,-,TRBJ1-4,TRBV4-3
TGTGCCAGCAGCTTTGGTAGTACCGGAAACACCATATATTTT,CASSFGSTGNTIYF,14,-,-,TRBJ1-3,TRBV5-6
TGCGCCAGCAGCCCCACAGGGGGCTTTGGCTATGGCTACACCTTC,CASSPTGGFGYGYTF,15,TRBD1,once,TRBJ1-2,TRBV4-3
TGTGCCAGCAGTGGAGGGTATAATGAAAAACTGTTTTTT,CASSGGYNEKLFF,13,-,-,TRBJ1-4,TRBV6-1
TGTGCCAGCACAAAGTCTACCTACAATGAGCAGTTCTTC,CASTKSTYNEQFF,13,-,-,TRBJ2-1,TRBV6-6
TGTGCCAGCAGGCAGCCCGGGACAGGTGCCACCGTCCTGACTTTC,CASRQPGTGATVLTF,15,TRBD1,-,TRBJ2-6,TRBV6-1
TGTGCCAGCAGCTTAACTGGGGGCGCGGGCACAGATACGCAGTATTTT,CASSLTGGAGTDTQYF,16,-,-,TRBJ2-3,TRBV11-2
TGCAGTGCCCCGTTGGGAAACACCATATATTTT,CSAPLGNTIYF,11,-,-,TRBJ1-3,TRBV20-1
TGTGCCTTGGACAGCCAGAACACTGAAGCTTTCTTT,CALDSQNTEAFF,12,-,-,TRBJ1-1,TRBV30
TGCGCCAGCAGCCAAGATCTTCGAGACAGGGGGTTTTACACCTTC,CASSQDLRDRGFYTF,15,TRBD1,-,TRBJ1-2,TRBV4-3
TGTGCCAGCAGCGGGGGCAGATTTATCAATCAGCCCCAGCATTTT,CASSGGRFINQPQHF,15,-,-,TRBJ1-5,TRBV7-8
TGTGCCAGCAGTCCACAACCGGGACAGGGGAATGGCTACACCTTC,CASSPQPGQGNGYTF,15,TRBD1,-,TRBJ1-2,TRBV25-1
TGTGCCAGCAGCCCTAACCTTAACAGGAACACTGAAGCTTTCTTT,CASSPNLNRNTEAFF,15,-,-,TRBJ1-1,TRBV7-8
TGTGCCAGCAGCCAAGACGGGACACAACGGGGCTACACCTTC,CASSQDGTQRGYTF,14,-,-,TRBJ1-2,TRBV4-2
TGTGCCAGCAGCTGGGGCCCAGCGGGGGCAGATACGCAGTATTTT,CASSWGPAGADTQYF,15,TRBD2,-,TRBJ2-3,TRBV7-6
TGTGCCAAAAAGGACAGGGCTAACTATGGCTACACCTTC,CAKKDRANYGYTF,13,TRBD1,-,TRBJ1-2,TRBV6-4
TGTGCCAGTAGCCATAGCGGGGGGGGTTTGGAAGATACGCAGTATTTT,CASSHSGGGLEDTQYF,16,TRBD2,-,TRBJ2-3,TRBV19
TGCGCCAGCAGCCAGCGGGGGAGCTCCTACGAGCAGTACTTC,CASSQRGSSYEQYF,14,TRBD2,-,TRBJ2-7,TRBV4-3
TGCAGCGGACGCCGACAGGGTCGCACAGATACGCAGTATTTT,CSGRRQGRTDTQYF,14,TRBD1,-,TRBJ2-3,TRBV29-1
TGCGCCAGCAGCCAAGAGGAAAGGGGGCGAGGGACCCAGTACTTC,CASSQEERGRGTQYF,15,TRBD1,-,TRBJ2-5,TRBV4-3
TGCGCCAGCAGCTTGGCGGGGGGTCCCGAGCAGTACTTC,CASSLAGGPEQYF,13,TRBD2,-,TRBJ2-7,TRBV5-1
TGCGCCAGCAGTGTCCCGGGGGATACGCAGTATTTT,CASSVPGDTQYF,12,-,few,TRBJ2-3,TRBV10-1
TGTGCCATCAGTGAGTCGAGGTATTCGTCCGAAGCTTTCTTT,CAISESRYSSEAFF,14,-,-,TRBJ1-1,TRBV10-3
TGTGCCAGCAGTTCCCAATTGGGGGAGGTTGAAAAACTGTTTTTT,CASSSQLGEVEKLFF,15,-,-,TRBJ1-4,TRBV27
TGCAGCCTTGGAGGAGGGGGCAGAGGCTACACCTTC,CSLGGGGRGYTF,12,TRBD1,-,TRBJ1-2,TRBV29-1
TGCGCCAGCAGCTTGCCGGACAGGGGGCTCAGTAGCTCCTACGAGCAGTACTTC,CASSLPDRGLSSSYEQYF,18,TRBD1,-,TRBJ2-7,TRBV5-1
TGTGCCAGCAGATTGGGAGGTACCGGGGAGCTGTTTTTT,CASRLGGTGELFF,13,-,few,TRBJ2-2,TRBV5-6
TGTGCCAGTAGTACCCAGACAGGGGGAGGTGAAAAACTGTTTTTT,CASSTQTGGGEKLFF,15,TRBD1,-,TRBJ1-4,TRBV19
TGTGCCAGCAGCTTAAATCAGATAGCGGGGGTTTACGAGCAGTACTTC,CASSLNQIAGVYEQYF,16,TRBD2,-,TRBJ2-7,TRBV7-6
TGTGCCAGCAGTGAGTATTCTAGGACAGCAGTCTTCAATCAGCCCCAGCATTTT,CASSEYSRTAVFNQPQHF,18,-,-,TRBJ1-5,TRBV6-1
TGTGCCAGTAGCGTAGGCAGGGATGACACTGAAGCTTTCTTT,CASSVGRDDTEAFF,14,-,-,TRBJ1-1,TRBV19
TGCGCCAGCAGCCAACAACTGGGGGGGACAGGCTCCAATGAGCAGTTCTTC,CASSQQLGGTGSNEQFF,17,-,-,TRBJ2-1,TRBV4-1
TGTGCCAGCAGTGAATCGGGATTGAACACTGAAGCTTTCTTT,CASSESGLNTEAFF,14,-,-,TRBJ1-1,TRBV2
TGTGCCAGCAGCCCCAGGGGCTTAAATTCACCCCTCCACTTT,CASSPRGLNSPLHF,14,-,-,TRBJ1-6,TRBV7-8
TGTGCCTGGAGTGTACGACGGCCAGGGTCTGATTCACCCCTCCACTTT,CAWSVRRPGSDSPLHF,16,-,-,TRBJ1-6,TRBV30
TGTGCCAGCAGTGACTCGAGCTCTGGGGCCAACGTCCTGACTTTC,CASSDSSSGANVLTF,15,-,-,TRBJ2-6,TRBV6-4
TGTGCCAGCAGCTTAATCGCGGGGGATGAGCAGTTCTTC,CASSLIAGDEQFF,13,TRBD2,-,TRBJ2-1,TRBV7-6
TGTGCCAGCAGTAGTTTGGCCTCCTATAATTCACCCCTCCACTTT,CASSSLASYNSPLHF,15,-,-,TRBJ1-6,TRBV6-5
TGTGCCAGCAGCTTACGGGCAGGCCCAAGGGATAGGGGTTACAATGAGCAGTTCTTC,CASSLRAGPRDRGYNEQFF,19,-,-,TRBJ2-1,TRBV5-4
TGCGCCAGCAGCTCCCAGCAGGGGTTTGGCTACACCTTC,CASSSQQGFGYTF,13,-,once,TRBJ1-2,TRBV5-1
TGTGCCATCAGTGGGGGCCAGAGAACAGGAAACACCATATATTTT,CAISGGQRTGNTIYF,15,-,once,TRBJ1-3,TRBV10-3
TGTGCCAGTAGTAGCAGCAGGGAAATGAACACTGAAGCTTTCTTT,CASSSSREMNTEAFF,15,-,-,TRBJ1-1,TRBV19
TGTGCCAGCTCACCAAGTGTAGAGAATTCACCCCTCCACTTT,CASSPSVENSPLHF,14,-,-,TRBJ1-6,TRBV18
TGTGCCAGCACCCACTCTGGAAACACCATATATTTT,CASTHSGNTIYF,12,-,-,TRBJ1-3,TRBV11-2
TGTGCCAGCAGCTTAGGTGGGACAGGGGCCGGCTACACCTTC,CASSLGGTGAGYTF,14,TRBD1,-,TRBJ1-2,TRBV7-8
TGTGCCAGAGTTACAGGGTTCCGTCAGCCCCAGCATTTT,CARVTGFRQPQHF,13,-,once,TRBJ1-5,TRBV5-3
TGCGCCAGCAGCTCGACAGGTTCTAGCACAGATACGCAGTATTTT,CASSSTGSSTDTQYF,15,-,-,TRBJ2-3,TRBV10-1
TGTGCCAGCAGCCAAGACACGAACACTGAAGCTTTCTTT,CASSQDTNTEAFF,13,-,-,TRBJ1-1,TRBV7-6
TGTGCCAGCAGTTTATCGGGGCCTCTGGGTTCACCCCTCCACTTT,CASSLSGPLGSPLHF,15,-,-,TRBJ1-6,TRBV27
TGCGCCAGCAGCTTGGTGGCGGGGAGCAATGAGCAGTTCTTC,CASSLVAGSNEQFF,14,-,-,TRBJ2-1,TRBV5-1
TGTGCCAGCAGCTTGGCCAATAGGGCGGGGGCTTGGAATCAGCCCCAGCATTTT,CASSLANRAGAWNQPQHF,18,-,-,TRBJ1-5,TRBV5-6
TGCAGCGTTGATCAAGGGAGCCTCCCTCCCTACGAGCAGTACTTC,CSVDQGSLPPYEQYF,15,-,-,TRBJ2-7,TRBV29-1
TGTGCCTGGAGTGTTGGGGGAGGCACTGAAGCTTTCTTT,CAWSVGGGTEAFF,13,-,-,TRBJ1-1,TRBV30